One sample yielded the 16 T cell receptor beta chains listed below, sequenced in a study of OX40 agonist ivuxolimab in advanced cancers. Sequenced by immunoSEQ multiplex PCR; TCRdb stores in-frame clones only, minus some. The data show around 70,000 clones, approximately 81% seen once. Specimen: CD4+ or CD8+ T cells sorted from blood, collected in a trial of the OX40 agonist ivuxolimab. The receptors derive from an adult with an advanced solid tumor such as melanoma, head and neck, liver or kidney cancer.

The chain employs TRBV10-3 and TRBJ2-1; possibly TRBD1 for D (5 bases). The germline gives CDR1 ENHRY, CDR2 SYGVKD. The CDR3 extends over 14 amino acids. Between the trimmed V and J ends, which lost 3 bases and 4 bases, there was a span of 10 bases. CDR3 region: CAISERQLYNEQFF. CDR3 nucleotides: TGTGCCATCAGTGAACGACAGCTATACAATGAGCAGTTCTTC.

CDR3 sequence: CASSFGFLDGQFF. CDR3 bases: TGTGCCAGTAGCTTTGGATTCCTCGACGGGCAGTTCTTC. The chain combines TRBV19 with TRBJ2-1, with no clear D. Germline V gene lookup returns CDR1 LNHDA and CDR2 SQIVND (reference sequence). CDR3 size: 13 residues. Trimming removed 6 bases from V and 12 bases from J, with 18 bases in between.

In DNA form, the CDR3 reads TGTGCCAGCAGTACTCAAACAGGAAACACCATATATTTT. It specifies CASSTQTGNTIYF. This chain connects TRBV2 to TRBJ1-3; D not resolved. V was shortened by 5 bases and J by 4 bases, with 9 bases between the two germline ends. Germline loops: CDR1 SNHLY, CDR2 FYNNEI. The CDR3 is made up of 13 amino acids.

This clone was counted only a few times. The chain recombines TRBV7-2 with TRBJ1-6; D is ambiguous. CDR3 length equals 13 residues. Germline assignment: CDR1 SGHTA and CDR2 FQGNSA. Trimming shortened V by 5 bases and J by 10 bases, and 12 bases separated the two germline ends. The DNA for the CDR3 is TGTGCCAGCAGCCGGGAAGGCGGATCACCCCTCCACTTT. Its translation is CASSREGGSPLHF.

The rearrangement joins TRBV9 to TRBJ2-7; a weak D match, TRBD1 (5 bases). From germline, CDR1 is SGDLS and CDR2 YYNGEE. Trimming left V 0 bases short and J 3 bases short, with 13 bases between. This CDR3 is 15 amino acids long. Here the CDR3 reads CASSVEGAGNYEQYF. DNA for the CDR3: TGTGCCAGCAGCGTAGAAGGGGCAGGGAACTACGAGCAGTACTTC.

V usage is TRBV7-9 and J usage is TRBJ1-1; D unresolved. The CDR3 sequence is 16 residues long. The V gene lost 2 bases and the J gene lost 1 base, with 14 bases spanning the gap. Germline values: CDR1 SEHNR, CDR2 FQNEAQ (reference sequence). The CDR3, as DNA: TGTGCCAGCAGCTTACCCTATGCCTTAAGGAACACTGAAGCTTTCTTT. Amino acid sequence: CASSLPYALRNTEAFF.

The table lists this clone with a few counts. This sequence joins TRBV10-3 and TRBJ1-1, with TRBD1 matching over 8 bases. Germline CDR1 ENHRY, CDR2 SYGVKD. The ends lost 4 bases at V and 8 bases at J; junction bases unmatched: 0. The CDR3 length is 11 residues. In nucleotides, the CDR3 is TGTGCCATCAGTGGACAGGGGGAAGCTTTCTTT. Amino acids: CAISGQGEAFF.

CDR3 residues: CASSLGDLQETQYF. The DNA for the CDR3 is TGTGCCAGCAGCTTGGGCGACCTCCAAGAGACCCAGTACTTC. The chain links TRBV5-4 to TRBJ2-5; D remains unclear. Trimming removed 0 bases at V and 1 base at J, with 7 bases between. The CDR3 sequence is 14 residues long. Looked up from germline, CDR1 is SGHNT and CDR2 is YYREEE (reference sequence).

The genes are TRBV7-3 and TRBJ2-2; 7 nucleotides agree with TRBD2. V lost 6 bases and J lost 6; bases outside the gene matches: 7. Germline-derived CDR1 and CDR2 are SGHTA and FQGTGA. This CDR3 contains 14 residues. The CDR3 nucleotides read TGTGCCAGCAGGCCAACTAGCGTCGCCGGGGAGCTGTTTTTT. Translated: CASRPTSVAGELFF.

The chain joins TRBV5-1 to TRBJ2-3; 12 bases fit TRBD2. The germline V gene has CDR1 SGHRS and CDR2 YFSETQ. The trim removed 4 bases at V and 8 bases at J, leaving 11 bases unmatched. CDR3 length: 16 residues. The CDR3 nucleotides read TGCGCCAGCAGCAAACCTGGGACTAGCGGGCCTTCTACGCAGTATTTT. Translated: CASSKPGTSGPSTQYF.

The genes are TRBV5-4 and TRBJ2-5; D call uncertain. There are 13 residues in the CDR3. Deletions cut 0 bases from V and 4 bases from J, with 7 bases between. Germline CDR1 is SGHNT and CDR2 is YYREEE (reference sequence). This chain's CDR3 is CASSLDILETQYF. In DNA form, the CDR3 reads TGTGCCAGCAGCTTGGACATTTTAGAGACCCAGTACTTC. Drawing the rest from reference TRBV5-4 and TRBJ2-5, the complete variable domain is ETGVTQSPTHLIKTRGQQVTLRCSSQSGHNTVSWYQQALGQGPQFIFQYYREEENGRGNFPPRFSGLQFPNYSSELNVNALELDDSALYLCASSLDILETQYFGPGTRLLVL.

V is TRBV5-8 and J is TRBJ1-5; perhaps TRBD1 as D (6 bases). The V end was cut by 4 bases, the J end by 4 bases, with 15 bases between. CDR1 SGHTS and CDR2 YDEGEE come from the germline V gene. The CDR3 is 15 residues long. The CDR3, as DNA: TGTGCCAGCAGCCACGGGACAATTGGGAATCAGCCCCAGCATTTT. Protein sequence: CASSHGTIGNQPQHF.

This clone has more than one count but fewer than ten. The chain is built from TRBV18 and TRBJ1-1, with D perhaps matching TRBD1 (5 bases). Trimming pared 4 bases from V and 5 bases from J, leaving 11 bases between. Germline loops: CDR1 KGHSH, CDR2 LQKENI. The length of the CDR3 is 13 residues. CDR3 nucleotides: TGTGCCAGCTCACGGGACCCAGGAACTGAAGCTTTCTTT. Translation gives CASSRDPGTEAFF.

The gene calls are TRBV5-1 and TRBJ2-7, with a possible D match to TRBD1 (6 bases). The CDR3 runs 14 residues. The germline gives CDR1 SGHRS, CDR2 YFSETQ. The V and J ends lost 1 base and 7 bases respectively, with 15 bases between them. CDR3 coding DNA: TGCGCCAGCAGCTTGCGGGCAGGGGCTTGGGAGCAGTACTTC. Translation gives CASSLRAGAWEQYF.

The chain uses TRBV5-1 and TRBJ1-1, with D maybe TRBD1 (5 bases). V was cut by 0 bases and J by 0 bases, with 6 bases left in between. The CDR3 extends over 14 amino acids. The V gene's germline CDR1 is SGHRS and CDR2 YFSETQ. The CDR3 region has the DNA TGCGCCAGCAGCTTGGTGGGGCTGAACACTGAAGCTTTCTTT. Protein sequence: CASSLVGLNTEAFF. Full variable domain (remainder filled in from reference TRBV5-1 and TRBJ1-1): KAGVTQTPRYLIKTRGQQVTLSCSPISGHRSVSWYQQTPGQGLQFLFEYFSETQRNKGNFPGRFSGRQFSNSRSEMNVSTLELGDSALYLCASSLVGLNTEAFFGQGTRLTVV.

V gene TRBV28 combines with J gene TRBJ1-5, with unresolved D. Per germline, CDR1 MDHEN and CDR2 SYDVKM. Trimming removed 2 bases from V and 8 bases from J, with 7 bases in between. The CDR3 contains 12 residues. The CDR3 bases are TGTGCCAGCAGTTTAAGGCTGGAGCCCCAGCATTTT. It yields the protein CASSLRLEPQHF.